This passage covers 26 T cell receptor beta chains from one sample sequenced in a study of OX40 agonist ivuxolimab in advanced cancers. The data were produced by immunoSEQ multiplex PCR, yet TCRdb's version contains in-frame clones alone and is incomplete. The profile shows around 84,000 clones, roughly 90% of them singletons. The material sequenced was CD4+ or CD8+ T cells sorted from blood, taken in a trial of the OX40 agonist ivuxolimab. The receptors here all came from an adult with an advanced solid tumor such as melanoma, head and neck, liver or kidney cancer.

The J gene is TRBJ1-2, the V gene TRBV5-6, with 8 bases matching TRBD1. The trim removed 0 bases at V and 9 bases at J, leaving 7 bases unmatched. This CDR3 has 14 residues. Germline CDR1 and CDR2: SGHDT and YYEEEE. This chain's CDR3 is CASSLASDRGSYTF. CDR3 DNA: TGTGCCAGCAGCTTGGCCTCTGACAGGGGCAGCTACACCTTC.

The chain combines TRBV4-1 with TRBJ2-7; perhaps D is TRBD1 or TRBD2 (6 bases each). Germline CDR1 reads MGHRA; CDR2 reads YSYEKL. V lost 1 base and J lost 5, with 12 bases in between. This CDR3 contains 14 residues. This chain's CDR3 is CASSQVSGGHEQYF. CDR3 nucleotide sequence: TGCGCCAGCAGCCAAGTGTCCGGGGGCCACGAGCAGTACTTC.

The rearrangement links TRBV27 to TRBJ2-1, with 12 bases matching TRBD2. Germline assignment: CDR1 MNHEY and CDR2 SMNVEV (reference sequence). The CDR3 is 14 amino acids. V shed 2 bases, J shed 10 bases, and the junction held 3 bases outside the gene matches. The CDR3 is CASSLIGLAGEQFF. The CDR3 region has the DNA TGTGCCAGCAGTTTAATAGGACTAGCGGGGGAGCAGTTCTTC.

The chain combines TRBV7-9 with TRBJ2-3; 10 nucleotides agree with TRBD2. Germline CDR1 and CDR2: SEHNR and FQNEAQ (reference sequence). J was trimmed by 0 bases and V by 3 bases; bases with no gene match: 3. The CDR3 sequence is 16 residues long. In nucleotides, the CDR3 is TGTGCCAGCAGCTTTAATAGCGGGGGGAGCACAGATACGCAGTATTTT. Its protein is CASSFNSGGSTDTQYF.

This chain connects TRBV2 to TRBJ2-1; TRBD2 matches at 8 bases. The germline gives CDR1 SNHLY, CDR2 FYNNEI. The CDR3 spans 13 residues. V was clipped by 4 bases and J by 4 bases; unmatched bases: 0. The CDR3 nucleotides are TGTGCCAGCAGTGTAGCGGGGTACAATGAGCAGTTCTTC. This sequence encodes CASSVAGYNEQFF.

The chain employs TRBV5-1 and TRBJ1-5; D is perhaps TRBD1 (6 bases). V was shortened by 4 bases and J by 5 bases, with 13 bases between the two germline ends. The V gene's germline CDR1 is SGHRS and CDR2 YFSETQ. The CDR3 length is 14 residues. The CDR3, as DNA: TGCGCCAGCAGCACACATGGGGGCGATCAGCCCCAGCATTTT. This sequence encodes CASSTHGGDQPQHF.

The gene calls are TRBV27 and TRBJ2-7; TRBD2 matches 11 bases. V lost 6 bases to trimming and J lost 5 bases; unmatched junction nucleotides: 9. The CDR3 has 15 amino acids. Per germline, CDR1 MNHEY and CDR2 SMNVEV (reference sequence). CDR3 nucleotides: TGTGCCAGCAGGAATAGCGGGGGGGCCCGAAACGAGCAGTACTTC. Translating gives CASRNSGGARNEQYF.

V and J are TRBV9 and TRBJ2-7; 7 nucleotides align to TRBD2. V lost 3 bases and J lost 5; bases outside the gene matches: 11. The CDR3 is 15 residues long. CDR1 is SGDLS, CDR2 YYNGEE, per germline. The CDR3 sequence: CASSAGPGGGNEQYF. In DNA form, the CDR3 reads TGTGCCAGCAGCGCGGGGCCGGGGGGAGGTAACGAGCAGTACTTC.

The chain links TRBV7-9 to TRBJ1-1, with a tentative D call TRBD1 (5 bases). Trimming cost V 5 bases and J 1 base, with 14 bases left between them. The germline gives CDR1 SEHNR, CDR2 FQNEAQ (reference sequence). This CDR3 comprises 15 residues. The CDR3 bases are TGTGCCAGCAGCCCAAAGGGACCGACGAACACTGAAGCTTTCTTT. Its protein product is CASSPKGPTNTEAFF.

The rearrangement joins TRBV7-2 to TRBJ2-3, with 9 bases identical to TRBD2. Germline trimming cut 3 bases from V and 3 bases from J; bases unmatched to any gene: 4. This CDR3 has 15 amino acids. The germline V gene encodes CDR1 SGHTA and CDR2 FQGNSA. The CDR3 sequence is CASSFGLATTDTQYF. In nucleotides, the CDR3 is TGTGCCAGCAGCTTTGGACTAGCGACAACAGATACGCAGTATTTT.

V gene TRBV6-1 combines with J gene TRBJ2-7, with D possibly TRBD1 on 5 matching bases. The CDR3 sequence is 15 residues long. Germline loops: CDR1 MNHNS, CDR2 SASEGT. Trimming took 6 bases from V and 1 from J, leaving 16 bases between them. DNA for the CDR3: TGTGCCAGCAGCCGATTGACAGCCAGTTCCTACGAGCAGTACTTC. Protein product: CASSRLTASSYEQYF.

This clone is a singleton in its sample. V and J are TRBV19 and TRBJ2-7, with D tentatively TRBD1 or TRBD2 (5 bases each). V was trimmed by 6 bases and J by 2 bases, leaving 11 bases between them. Germline CDR1 is LNHDA and CDR2 is SQIVND (reference sequence). The CDR3 is 13 residues long. In nucleotides, the CDR3 is TGTGCCAGTAGCCCCTGGGGGACCTACGAGCAGTACTTC. Protein sequence: CASSPWGTYEQYF.

The CDR3 loop is CASSIVQEVLYGYTF. The CDR3 region has the DNA TGTGCCAGTAGTATAGTCCAGGAGGTACTTTATGGCTACACCTTC. The chain combines TRBV19 with TRBJ1-2, with unresolved D. The CDR3 runs to 15 residues. Trimming shortened V by 1 base and J by 5 bases, and 14 bases separated the two germline ends. Germline CDR1 and CDR2: LNHDA and SQIVND (reference sequence). Using reference TRBV19 and TRBJ1-2 for the parts outside the CDR3, the full variable domain is DGGITQSPKYLFRKEGQNVTLSCEQNLNHDAMYWYRQDPGQGLRLIYYSQIVNDFQKGDIAEGYSVSREKKESFPLTVTSAQKNPTAFYLCASSIVQEVLYGYTFGSGTRLTVV.

The gene calls are TRBV5-8 and TRBJ2-7; TRBD1 aligns across 10 bases. J was trimmed by 5 bases and V by 1 base; bases with no gene match: 18. CDR3 length equals 19 residues. The germline V gene has CDR1 SGHTS and CDR2 YDEGEE. The CDR3 region has the DNA TGTGCCAGCAGCTTGTCCTGGATGACTCAAGCCGGGACAGGGGACGAGCAGTACTTC. Amino acids: CASSLSWMTQAGTGDEQYF. Drawing the rest from reference TRBV5-8 and TRBJ2-7, the complete variable domain is EAGVTQSPTHLIKTRGQQATLRCSPISGHTSVYWYQQALGLGLQFLLWYDEGEERNRGNFPPRFSGRQFPNYSSELNVNALELEDSALYLCASSLSWMTQAGTGDEQYFGPGTRLTVT.

The rearrangement uses TRBV27 and TRBJ2-7; 8 positions agree with TRBD1. The trim removed 3 bases at V and 0 bases at J, leaving 7 bases unmatched. This CDR3 has 16 amino acids. Germline values: CDR1 MNHEY, CDR2 SMNVEV (reference sequence). CDR3 amino acids: CASSFGGQASSYEQYF. CDR3 DNA: TGTGCCAGCAGTTTTGGGGGACAGGCGAGCTCCTACGAGCAGTACTTC.

V usage is TRBV13 and J usage is TRBJ2-1, with 10 positions matching TRBD1. The CDR3 covers 14 residues. The germline V gene encodes CDR1 PRHDT and CDR2 FYEKMQ (reference sequence). Trimming cost V 4 bases and J 9 bases; bases outside gene matches: 6. The chain's CDR3 is CASSSAGQGGEQFF. Written as DNA, the CDR3 is TGTGCCAGCAGCTCCGCTGGACAGGGGGGTGAGCAGTTCTTC.

J is TRBJ2-7 and V is TRBV27; 11 nucleotides align to TRBD1. Germline CDR1 reads MNHEY; CDR2 reads SMNVEV (reference sequence). The ends lost 6 bases at V and 5 bases at J; junction bases unmatched: 6. This CDR3 is built from 14 residues. The CDR3 DNA reads as TGTGCCAGCAGAGCGGGACAGGGGGATGACGAGCAGTACTTC. Translated: CASRAGQGDDEQYF.

In this sample, this clone turned up once. This chain joins TRBV7-9 and TRBJ1-1; D remains ambiguous. The CDR3 totals 15 residues. Per germline, CDR1 SEHNR and CDR2 FQNEAQ (reference sequence). V was shortened by 5 bases and J by 0 bases, with 13 bases between the two germline ends. The CDR3 protein is CASSMRPRMNTEAFF. In DNA, the CDR3 is TGTGCCAGCAGCATGCGACCGAGGATGAACACTGAAGCTTTCTTT.

This chain joins TRBV5-6 and TRBJ2-1, with 7 bases fitting TRBD1. The V gene end was trimmed by 0 bases and the J gene end by 4 bases; junction bases not matched to a gene: 7. Germline V gives CDR1 SGHDT, CDR2 YYEEEE. The CDR3 runs to 16 residues. The CDR3 DNA reads as TGTGCCAGCAGCTTGGAGGGGGCACTCTTTTACAATGAGCAGTTCTTC. Protein: CASSLEGALFYNEQFF.

The chain couples TRBV7-8 to TRBJ2-4; D gene uncertain. The germline V and J ends were trimmed by 5 bases and 0 bases, with 5 bases remaining between them. The CDR3 is made up of 13 amino acids. Germline V gene sequence: CDR1 SGHVS, CDR2 FQNEAQ. The DNA for the CDR3 is TGTGCCAGCAGCGAACTAGCCAAAAACATTCAGTACTTC. Translation gives CASSELAKNIQYF.

The chain carries TRBV14 and TRBJ2-3, with TRBD2 identical over 7 bases. Trimming cost V 5 bases and J 3 bases; bases outside gene matches: 2. The CDR3 extends over 13 amino acids. Germline values: CDR1 SGHDN, CDR2 FVKESK. The CDR3 bases are TGTGCCAGCAGCTGGACTAGGACAGATACGCAGTATTTT. Protein product: CASSWTRTDTQYF.

Points on this clone: A junction end diverges from the germline sequence, so it may reflect a read error. The chain has TRBV6-6 and TRBJ2-6, with D possibly matching TRBD1 (6 bases). From germline, CDR1 is MNHNY and CDR2 SVGAGI (reference sequence). The CDR3 consists of 16 residues. In DNA, the CDR3 is TGTGCCAGCGGTTACCCCCCAGGGGCCGGGGCCAACGTCCTGACTTTC. Its translation is CASGYPPGAGANVLTF.

The chain uses TRBV20-1 and TRBJ2-7; a possible D gene is TRBD1 (5 bases). This CDR3 has 11 amino acids. With 2 bases removed from V and 3 bases from J, the gap between germline ends came to 5 bases. CDR1 DFQATT and CDR2 SNEGSKA come from the germline V gene (reference sequence). Written as DNA, the CDR3 is TGCAGTGCTAGACAGGGCTACGAGCAGTACTTC. Its translation: CSARQGYEQYF.

This sequence joins TRBV11-2 and TRBJ2-3, with D tentatively TRBD1 (6 bases). Between the trimmed V and J ends, which lost 5 bases and 5 bases, there was a span of 17 bases. There are 15 residues in the CDR3. From germline, CDR1 is SGHAT and CDR2 FQNNGV. DNA for the CDR3: TGTGCCAGCAGCCTGGGAGAGGGGGTTAAAGATACGCAGTATTTT. Protein product: CASSLGEGVKDTQYF.

This chain links TRBV10-2 with TRBJ2-2, with 9 bases that match TRBD1. This CDR3 has 16 residues. CDR1 is WSHSY and CDR2 is SAAADI in the germline V gene. V lost 3 bases, J lost 4 bases, and 6 bases stayed unmatched. CDR3 protein: CASSDTGTGSTGELFF. CDR3 DNA: TGCGCCAGCAGTGATACCGGGACAGGGTCCACCGGGGAGCTGTTTTTT.

The rearrangement joins TRBV7-8 to TRBJ2-7; no reliable D call. This CDR3 contains 12 residues. Trimming cost V 5 bases and J 1 base, with 6 bases left between them. Germline assignment: CDR1 SGHVS and CDR2 FQNEAQ. The CDR3 is CASSPLSYEQYF. The CDR3, as DNA: TGTGCCAGCAGCCCGCTGTCCTACGAGCAGTACTTC.